The entry that follows covers one TCR beta chain sequence. The antigen is unknown. The method was immunoSEQ multiplex PCR; TCRdb's version includes in-frame clones alone and lacks a portion of them. The data hold 150,000 to 200,000 clones, with 80% to 90% observed a single time. The entry originates in a study of cytomegalovirus exposure and HLA in healthy donors. General observations from the study: Subsequent analysis showed first-cohort TCR clusters tending to co-occur in some 110 validation repertoires. CMV antigen specificity was confirmed in vitro for three CMV-associated chains.

Per germline, CDR1 SEHNR and CDR2 FQNEAQ (reference sequence). CDR3 size: 15 residues. V dropped 4 bases and J dropped 2; count of bases not matched to a gene: 3. The chain employs TRBV7-9 and TRBJ2-5; 11 bases line up with TRBD1. The receptor's source is a woman in her twenties or thirties in good health and CMV-seropositive. The material sequenced was PBMCs. The CDR3 spells CASSSRDRGQETQYF. The CDR3 nucleotides are TGTGCCAGCAGCTCCCGGGACAGGGGGCAAGAGACCCAGTACTTC.